The TCR beta chain under discussion was sequenced for a study of T cell responses to AZD1222 COVID-19 vaccine (dated by TCRdb to the early 2020s). For context, the study as a whole: Because spike-specific TCR depth and breadth did not differ between the two schedules, AZD1222 recipients who got a second dose at roughly 4 weeks were pooled with those who got a second dose at roughly 12 weeks. A total of approximately 240 trial participants underwent TCR sequencing, of whom 200 to 220 had received two doses of AZD1222 and about 25 had received two doses of the MenACWY control vaccine. Enrollment into the trials was organized by age into subgroups of 18-55, 56-69 and 70-plus years, and those subgroups contained approximately 150, 30 and 60 TCR-sequenced participants, respectively.

The CDR3 starts with the cysteine, ends with the phenylalanine, and has 16 residues. The entry retains the CDR3 DNA only, 48 bases that are in frame from base 1. The germline V gene yields SGHVS for CDR1 and FNYEAQ for CDR2. V sheds 3 bases and J sheds 2 bases, leaving 16 bases between their ends. The count of this clone is one. Its antigen target is currently unknown. Qualities for individual bases were not recorded, and no much larger clone is one base off. The intended sense of this specimen's time point label: baseline before first vaccination. Vaccinee samples were obtained from the UK trials COV001 and COV002, which included a single-blind randomized controlled phase 2/3 trial of AZD1222 (ChAdOx1 nCoV-19) in healthy adults. For TCRbeta chain sequencing, PBMC samples from trial participants were taken at day 0 and at day 28 after the second dose. The CDR3 regions of human TCRbeta chains were analyzed by immunosequencing. On the authors' methods: TCRs in the repertoires were compared against a reference library of SARS-CoV-2-specific TCRs that had been generated with the MIRA antigen-specificity platform. Breadth meant the fraction of unique TCRs that were SARS-CoV-2-associated, whereas depth meant the fraction of total T cells that were SARS-CoV-2-associated. Using the MIRA data, every spike-specific TCR was mapped to the spike region that the TCR reacted to and assigned to either a CD4 or a CD8 class. Log10-transformed breadth and depth values were compared by one-way ANOVA with Sidak's multiple comparisons tests. Sourced from immuneACCESS, this table was stored by TCRdb with only in-frame sequences that have V and J called. A share of the clones is absent; for the studies checked, an unresolved V gene accounts for under half, and the remainder has no known explanation. V, J and clone size derive from that table, while D and trimming were established from the DNA sequence. Recorded for this sample are about 100,000 clones; about 90% of them occurred a single time. The ten biggest clones cover 16% of the sample.

Overall results and qualifications from the work: CD4 TCRs associated with the vaccine covered the entire spike protein, and the dominant responses were in regions 160-218 and 743-854. After two AZD1222 doses, spike-specific TCR breadth and depth were significantly higher than at day 0 and than in MenACWY recipients. Conclusions about previously exposed vaccinees are limited because only 6 or 7 AZD1222 recipients were SARS-CoV-2 seropositive at baseline. Reportedly, close to half of the unique spike-specific TCRs recognized epitopes lying outside the regions that are mutated in the B.1.351 and B.1.1.7 variants. Participants were mostly white British and included more females than males, and it was suggested by the authors that clonal diversity may have been underestimated. Because no day 14 peak-response samples were available, the repertoires could be characterized only after the peak T cell response. In the small 56-69-year group, the increase in depth fell short of significance, most likely because of low power.

The sequencing used peripheral blood, collected on day 0 of AZD1222 vaccination. This chain joins TRBV7-6 to TRBJ2-5; perhaps TRBD2 is the D gene, with 6 bases matching. This receptor was obtained from an adult in good health. The CDR3 protein sequence reads: CASSLLALGTQETQYF. The DNA sequence is as follows: TGTGCCAGCAGCTTGCTGGCCCTTGGGACTCAAGAGACCCAGTACTTC.